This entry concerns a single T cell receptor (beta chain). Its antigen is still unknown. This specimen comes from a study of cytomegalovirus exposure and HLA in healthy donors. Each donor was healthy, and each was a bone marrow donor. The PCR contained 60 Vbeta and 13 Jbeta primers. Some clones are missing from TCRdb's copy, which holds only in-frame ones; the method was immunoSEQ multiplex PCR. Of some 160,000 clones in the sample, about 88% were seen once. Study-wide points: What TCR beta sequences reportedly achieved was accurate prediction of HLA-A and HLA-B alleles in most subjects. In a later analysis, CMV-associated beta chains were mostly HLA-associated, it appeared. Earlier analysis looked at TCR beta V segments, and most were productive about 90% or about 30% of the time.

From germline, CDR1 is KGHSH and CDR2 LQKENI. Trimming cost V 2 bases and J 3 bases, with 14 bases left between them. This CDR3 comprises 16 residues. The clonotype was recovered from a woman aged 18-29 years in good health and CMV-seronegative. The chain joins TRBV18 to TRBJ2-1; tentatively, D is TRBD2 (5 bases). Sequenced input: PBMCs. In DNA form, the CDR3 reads TGTGCCAGCTCACCAGGCTTGAGGGCCTACTACAATGAGCAGTTCTTC. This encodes CASSPGLRAYYNEQFF.